The source of this T cell receptor (beta chain) is a study of blood T cell repertoires in COVID-19. About the study: Researchers got acute and convalescent COVID-19 samples from the United States, Italy and Spain.

Germline loops: CDR1 SGHVS, CDR2 FQNEAQ. V was clipped by 2 bases and J by 0 bases; unmatched bases: 4. The length of the CDR3 is 15 residues. Data came from immunoSEQ multiplex PCR; TCRdb stores just in-frame clones and leaves some out. The table shows about 200,000 clones, with roughly 88% occurring only once. V and J are TRBV7-8 and TRBJ2-7; 7 bases line up with TRBD2. This clonotype was sampled from a man in his fifties with active or convalescent COVID-19. The sequenced material came from peripheral blood. The CDR3, as DNA: TGTGCCAGCAGCTTACAGGGAGGGAGCTCCTACGAGCAGTACTTC. Translated: CASSLQGGSSYEQYF.